This T cell receptor (beta chain) was recovered during a study of blood T cell repertoires in COVID-19. Study-wide background: In each case, the material was cDNA or gDNA derived from T cells, B-cell-depleted T cells, or PBMCs.

CDR1 and CDR2 from the germline V gene are SGHRS and YFSETQ. Trimming cost V 3 bases and J 0 bases, with 10 bases left between them. The CDR3 is 14 amino acids. All enrollees were roughly 18 to 100 years old and from around 25 US areas. Participants were placed into cohorts based on the clinical history they reported. In the original analysis: Quantification of nucleated cells was approximated via reference gene primer amplification. Libraries were prepared by immunoSEQ multiplex PCR; TCRdb keeps only in-frame clonotypes and omits some of them. V and J calls and clone size come straight from that table; D and trimming were deduced from the DNA. The sample has roughly 400,000 clones; around 89% are singletons.

The gene calls are TRBV5-1 and TRBJ2-7; the D gene is possibly TRBD1 (5 bases). The clonotype comes from a young man who had recovered from COVID-19. The specimen sequenced was PBMCs or T cells enriched from blood (not recorded which). In nucleotides, the CDR3 is TGCGCCAGCAGCTACCAGACAGTCTCCTACGAGCAGTACTTC. Protein sequence: CASSYQTVSYEQYF. The complete variable domain, with remaining parts taken from reference TRBV5-1 and TRBJ2-7, reads KAGVTQTPRYLIKTRGQQVTLSCSPISGHRSVSWYQQTPGQGLQFLFEYFSETQRNKGNFPGRFSGRQFSNSRSEMNVSTLELGDSALYLCASSYQTVSYEQYFGPGTRLTVT.